In this sample, the clone carrying this TCR beta chain turned up many times. The sample comes from a study of human T cells and chemical hapten exposure. On the study more broadly: All patients underwent weekly scalp dosing with diphenylcyclopropenone for the full roughly 24-week study.

Per the germline V gene, CDR1 is SNHLY and CDR2 is FYNNEI. V was pared by 7 bases and J by 9 bases, with 13 bases between. The CDR3 is 12 amino acids. Individual cDNA molecules (in the library) carried attached unique molecular identifiers. In TCRdb, the RACE reads were re-called with MiXCR into one record per CDR3 protein. The sample holds approximately 85,000 distinct CDR3 sequences, roughly 10% seen once. Sample time point: patch test 2, 6 weeks after DPC sensitization. Treatment specified: therapeutic diphenylcyclopropenone sensitization with weekly scalp DPC. Patients had alopecia, were aged 18 to 70, and were not pregnant. Unfractionated whole blood was the source from which total RNA was extracted.

The TCR originated in a woman younger than 45 with alopecia areata. Some clones in this sample may be carry-over from other donors' samples. Specimen: whole blood, collected in connection with sensitization to the hapten diphenylcyclopropenone (DPC). V and J are TRBV2 and TRBJ1-5, with a possible D match to TRBD1 (5 bases). CDR3 in DNA: TGTGCCAGCAATCTAAGGGGTTCGCCCCAGCATTTT. Translation: CASNLRGSPQHF.